The sample holds a few counts of the clone carrying this T cell receptor (beta chain). What it binds is not known. Germline V gene lookup returns CDR1 MNHNS and CDR2 SASEGT. The trim removed 4 bases at V and 4 bases at J, leaving 3 bases unmatched. The CDR3 runs to 14 residues. Through template switching, a universal primer site was introduced, and the cDNA contained unique molecular identifiers. Each CDR3 protein gets one entry after TCRdb re-called the 5' RACE reads with MiXCR. Of 420,000 or so distinct CDR3 sequences listed, roughly 20% are singletons. The data were obtained in a study of identical twins. Study conclusions and caveats: Cord blood beta clonotypes present at high abundance carried fewer insertions; no such pattern appeared in memory repertoires.

This sequence was found in a man aged 45 to 65 in good health. The V call is TRBV6-1, the J call TRBJ1-1, with 10 bases identical to TRBD1. Sequencing input: naive T cells sorted from blood. The chain's CDR3 is CASSGQGAATEAFF. The CDR3 bases are TGTGCCAGCAGTGGACAGGGGGCTGCCACTGAAGCTTTCTTT.